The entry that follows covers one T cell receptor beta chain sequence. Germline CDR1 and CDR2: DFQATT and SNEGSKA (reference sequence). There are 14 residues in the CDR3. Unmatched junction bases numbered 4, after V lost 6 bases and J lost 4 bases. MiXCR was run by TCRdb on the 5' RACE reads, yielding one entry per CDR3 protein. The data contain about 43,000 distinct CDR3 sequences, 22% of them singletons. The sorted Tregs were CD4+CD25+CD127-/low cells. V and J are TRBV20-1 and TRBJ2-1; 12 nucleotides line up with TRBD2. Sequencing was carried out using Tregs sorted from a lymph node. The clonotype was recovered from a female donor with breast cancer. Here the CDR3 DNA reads TGCAGTGCCCTCACTAGCGGGAGGTACAATGAGCAGTTCTTC. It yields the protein CSALTSGRYNEQFF.